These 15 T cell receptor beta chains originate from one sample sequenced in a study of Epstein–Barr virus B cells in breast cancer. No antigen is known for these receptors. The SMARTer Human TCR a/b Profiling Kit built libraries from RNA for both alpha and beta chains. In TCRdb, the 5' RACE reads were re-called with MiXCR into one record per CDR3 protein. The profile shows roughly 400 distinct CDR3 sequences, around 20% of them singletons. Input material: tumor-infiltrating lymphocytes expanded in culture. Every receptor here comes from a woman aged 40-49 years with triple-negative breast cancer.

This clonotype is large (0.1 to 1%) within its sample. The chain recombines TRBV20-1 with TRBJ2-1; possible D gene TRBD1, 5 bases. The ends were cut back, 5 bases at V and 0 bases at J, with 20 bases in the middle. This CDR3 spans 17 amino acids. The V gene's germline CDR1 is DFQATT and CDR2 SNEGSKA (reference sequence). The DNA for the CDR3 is TGCAGTGCTCCCCTCACAACGAGAGACAGCTCCTACAATGAGCAGTTCTTC. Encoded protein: CSAPLTTRDSSYNEQFF.

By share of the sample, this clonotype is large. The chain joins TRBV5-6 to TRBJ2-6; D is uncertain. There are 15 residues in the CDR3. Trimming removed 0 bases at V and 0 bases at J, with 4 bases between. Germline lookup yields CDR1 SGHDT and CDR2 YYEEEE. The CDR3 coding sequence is TGTGCCAGCAGCTTGGCTGGCTCTGGGGCCAACGTCCTGACTTTC. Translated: CASSLAGSGANVLTF.

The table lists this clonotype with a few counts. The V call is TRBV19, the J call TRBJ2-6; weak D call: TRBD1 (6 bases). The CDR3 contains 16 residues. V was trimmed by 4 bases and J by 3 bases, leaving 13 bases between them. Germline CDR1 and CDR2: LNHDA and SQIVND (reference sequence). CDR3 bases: TGTGCCAGTAGTAGTTACAACAGGGTTGGGGCCAACGTCCTGACTTTC. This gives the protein CASSSYNRVGANVLTF.

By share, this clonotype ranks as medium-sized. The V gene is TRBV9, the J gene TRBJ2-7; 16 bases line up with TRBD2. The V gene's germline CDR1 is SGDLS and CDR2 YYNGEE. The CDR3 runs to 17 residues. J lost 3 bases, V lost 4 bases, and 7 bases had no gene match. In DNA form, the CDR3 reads TGTGCCAGCAGCTCGGGACTAGCGGGAGGGCCTGTCTACGAGCAGTACTTC. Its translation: CASSSGLAGGPVYEQYF. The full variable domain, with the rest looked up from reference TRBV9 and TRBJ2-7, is DSGVTQTPKHLITATGQRVTLRCSPRSGDLSVYWYQQSLDQGLQFLIQYYNGEERAKGNILERFSAQQFPDLHSELNLSSLELGDSALYFCASSSGLAGGPVYEQYFGPGTRLTVT.

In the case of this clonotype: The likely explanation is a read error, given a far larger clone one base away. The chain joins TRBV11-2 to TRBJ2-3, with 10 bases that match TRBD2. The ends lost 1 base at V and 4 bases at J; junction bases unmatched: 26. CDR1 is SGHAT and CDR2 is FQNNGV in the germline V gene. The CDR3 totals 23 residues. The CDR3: CASSLVFPGQDAQEREGSDTQYF. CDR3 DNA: TGTGCCAGCAGCTTAGTTTTCCCCGGACAGGATGCGCAAGAGCGGGAGGGGTCAGATACGCAGTATTTT. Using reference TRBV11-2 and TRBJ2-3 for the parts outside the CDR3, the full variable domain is EAGVAQSPRYKIIEKRQSVAFWCNPISGHATLYWYQQILGQGPKLLIQFQNNGVVDDSQLPKDRFSAERLKGVDSTLKIQPAKLEDSAVYLCASSLVFPGQDAQEREGSDTQYFGPGTRLTVL.

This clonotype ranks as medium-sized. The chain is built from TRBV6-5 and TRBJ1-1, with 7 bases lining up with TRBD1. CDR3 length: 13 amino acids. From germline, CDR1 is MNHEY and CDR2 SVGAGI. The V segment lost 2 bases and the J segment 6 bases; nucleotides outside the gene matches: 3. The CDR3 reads CASSYDREAEAFF. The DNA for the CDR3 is TGTGCCAGCAGTTACGACAGGGAGGCTGAAGCTTTCTTT.

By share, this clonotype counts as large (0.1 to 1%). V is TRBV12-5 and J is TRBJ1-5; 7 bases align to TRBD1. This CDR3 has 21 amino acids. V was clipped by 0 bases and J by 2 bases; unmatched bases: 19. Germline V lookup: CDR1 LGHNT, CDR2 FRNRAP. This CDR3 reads CASGLVREGANPPMGNQPQHF. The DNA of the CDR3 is TGTGCTAGTGGTTTGGTAAGGGAGGGGGCGAACCCCCCCATGGGCAATCAGCCCCAGCATTTT.

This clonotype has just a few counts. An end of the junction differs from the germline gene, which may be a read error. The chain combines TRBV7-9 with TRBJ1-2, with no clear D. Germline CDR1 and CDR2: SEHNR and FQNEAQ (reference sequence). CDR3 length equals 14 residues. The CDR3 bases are TGTGCCAGCAGTTTAGAGACTTCTAACTATGGCTACACCTTC. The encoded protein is CASSLETSNYGYTF.

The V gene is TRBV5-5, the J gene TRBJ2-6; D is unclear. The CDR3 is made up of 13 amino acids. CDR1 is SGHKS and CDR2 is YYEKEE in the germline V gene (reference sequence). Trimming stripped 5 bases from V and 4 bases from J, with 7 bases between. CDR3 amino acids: CASRLTGANVLTF. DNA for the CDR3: TGTGCCAGCAGACTTACAGGGGCCAACGTCCTGACTTTC.

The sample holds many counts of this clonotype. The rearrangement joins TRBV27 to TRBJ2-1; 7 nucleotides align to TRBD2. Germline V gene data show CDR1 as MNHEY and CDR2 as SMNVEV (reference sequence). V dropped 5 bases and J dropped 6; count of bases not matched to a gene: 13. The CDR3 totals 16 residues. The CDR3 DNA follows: TGTGCCAGCAGTCCACGGGGGGACTACCGTGTCAATGAGCAGTTCTTC. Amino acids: CASSPRGDYRVNEQFF.

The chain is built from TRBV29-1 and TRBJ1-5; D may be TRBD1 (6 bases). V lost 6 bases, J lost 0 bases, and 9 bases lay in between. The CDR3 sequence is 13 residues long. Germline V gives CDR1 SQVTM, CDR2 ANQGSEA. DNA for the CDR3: TGCAGCGTGGGGGACAATAGCAATCAGCCCCAGCATTTT. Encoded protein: CSVGDNSNQPQHF. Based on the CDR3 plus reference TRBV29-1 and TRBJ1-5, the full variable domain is SAVISQKPSRDICQRGTSLTIQCQVDSQVTMMFWYRQQPGQSLTLIATANQGSEATYESGFVIDKFPISRPNLTFSTLTVSNMSPEDSSIYLCSVGDNSNQPQHFGDGTRLSIL.

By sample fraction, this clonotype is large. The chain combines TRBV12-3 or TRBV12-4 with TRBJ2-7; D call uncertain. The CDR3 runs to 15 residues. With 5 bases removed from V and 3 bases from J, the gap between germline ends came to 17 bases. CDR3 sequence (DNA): TGTGCCAGCAGTCCCAAGTTTGGCAGGAGCTACGAGCAGTACTTC. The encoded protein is CASSPKFGRSYEQYF.

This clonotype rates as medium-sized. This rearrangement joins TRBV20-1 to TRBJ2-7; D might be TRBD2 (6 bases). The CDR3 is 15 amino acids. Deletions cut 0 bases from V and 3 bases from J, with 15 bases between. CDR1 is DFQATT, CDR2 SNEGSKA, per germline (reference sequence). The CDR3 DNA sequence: TGCAGTGCTAGAGATGCCGCAGCGGGCTACTACGAGCAGTACTTC. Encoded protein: CSARDAAAGYYEQYF.

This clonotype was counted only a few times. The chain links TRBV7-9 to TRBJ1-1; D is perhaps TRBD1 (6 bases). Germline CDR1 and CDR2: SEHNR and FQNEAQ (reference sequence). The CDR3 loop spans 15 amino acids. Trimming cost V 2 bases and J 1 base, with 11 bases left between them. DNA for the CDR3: TGTGCCAGCAGCTTATGGGGACAAAGGAACACTGAAGCTTTCTTT. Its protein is CASSLWGQRNTEAFF.

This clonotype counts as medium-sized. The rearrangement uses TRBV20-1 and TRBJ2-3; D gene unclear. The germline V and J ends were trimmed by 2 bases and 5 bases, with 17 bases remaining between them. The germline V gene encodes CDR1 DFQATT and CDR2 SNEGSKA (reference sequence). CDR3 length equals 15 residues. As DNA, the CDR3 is TGCAGTGCTAGAAACGTGACGAGTTCTGAAGATACGCAGTATTTT. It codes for CSARNVTSSEDTQYF.